What follows is one T cell receptor beta chain and its context. The sample is drawn from a study of patients and donors after allogeneic stem cell transplantation. V gave up 1 base and J gave up 11 bases, with 26 bases separating them. Per the germline V gene, CDR1 is LGHNA and CDR2 is YNFKEQ. This CDR3 spans 17 amino acids. Each CDR3 protein is one row after TCRdb ran MiXCR on the RT-PCR reads. The top ten clones hold roughly 7.2% of a sample with about 410,000 distinct CDR3 sequences, around 15% of them seen once. The sample taken for sequencing was blood, either unsorted or a sorted T cell fraction (not recorded which). The receptor was derived from a human donor who was either an allogeneic HSCT recipient or a stem cell or donor lymphocyte infusion donor (not recorded which). It is not recorded whose cells these are; they may come from a transplant donor. The chain has TRBV4-2 and TRBJ1-1, with D tentatively TRBD1 (5 bases). The CDR3 nucleotides are TGTGCCAGCAGCCAAGCCAGGGCGTCTAGGACCCACAATGGTGCTTTCTTT. Residues: CASSQARASRTHNGAFF.